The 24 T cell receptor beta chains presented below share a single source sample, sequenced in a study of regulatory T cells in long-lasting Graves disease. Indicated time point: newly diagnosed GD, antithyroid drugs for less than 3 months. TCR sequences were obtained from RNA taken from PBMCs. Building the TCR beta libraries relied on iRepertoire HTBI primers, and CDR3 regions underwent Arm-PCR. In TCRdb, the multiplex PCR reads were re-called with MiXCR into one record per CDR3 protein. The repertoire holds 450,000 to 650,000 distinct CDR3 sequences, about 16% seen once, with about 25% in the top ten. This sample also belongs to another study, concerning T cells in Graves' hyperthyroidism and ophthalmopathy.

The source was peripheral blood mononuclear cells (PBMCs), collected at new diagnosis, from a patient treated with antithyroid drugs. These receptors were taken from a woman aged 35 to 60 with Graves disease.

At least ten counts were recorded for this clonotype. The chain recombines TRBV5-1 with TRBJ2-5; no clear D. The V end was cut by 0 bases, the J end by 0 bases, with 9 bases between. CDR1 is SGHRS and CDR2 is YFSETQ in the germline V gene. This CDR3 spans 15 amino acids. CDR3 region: CASSLGVADQETQYF. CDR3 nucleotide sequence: TGCGCCAGCAGCTTGGGGGTGGCGGACCAAGAGACCCAGTACTTC.

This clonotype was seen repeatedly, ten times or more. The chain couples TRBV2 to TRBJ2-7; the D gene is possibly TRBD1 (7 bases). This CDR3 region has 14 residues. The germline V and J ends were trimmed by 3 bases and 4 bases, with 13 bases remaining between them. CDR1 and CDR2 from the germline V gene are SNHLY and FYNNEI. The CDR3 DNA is TGTGCCAGCAGTGACGACAGGGAGGTGTACGAGCAGTACTTC. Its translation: CASSDDREVYEQYF.

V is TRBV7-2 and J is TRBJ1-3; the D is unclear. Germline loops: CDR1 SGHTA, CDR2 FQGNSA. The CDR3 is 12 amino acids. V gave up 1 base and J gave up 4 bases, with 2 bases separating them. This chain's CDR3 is CTSSLGGNTIYF. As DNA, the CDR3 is TGTACCAGCAGCTTAGGCGGAAACACCATATATTTT.

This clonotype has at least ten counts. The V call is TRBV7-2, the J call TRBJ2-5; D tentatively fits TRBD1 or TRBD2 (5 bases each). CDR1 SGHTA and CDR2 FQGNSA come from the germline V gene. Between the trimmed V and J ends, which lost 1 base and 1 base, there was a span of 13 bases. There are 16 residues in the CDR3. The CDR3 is CASSLEGAAGQETQYF. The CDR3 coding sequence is TGTGCCAGCAGCTTAGAAGGGGCGGCGGGCCAAGAGACCCAGTACTTC.

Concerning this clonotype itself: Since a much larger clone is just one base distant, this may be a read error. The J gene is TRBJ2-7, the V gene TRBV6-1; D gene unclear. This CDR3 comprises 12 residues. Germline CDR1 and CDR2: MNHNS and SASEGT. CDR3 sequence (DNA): TGTGCCGGCAGTGAACCCTCTCTGGGTTACGGGGTC. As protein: CAGSEPSLGYGV.

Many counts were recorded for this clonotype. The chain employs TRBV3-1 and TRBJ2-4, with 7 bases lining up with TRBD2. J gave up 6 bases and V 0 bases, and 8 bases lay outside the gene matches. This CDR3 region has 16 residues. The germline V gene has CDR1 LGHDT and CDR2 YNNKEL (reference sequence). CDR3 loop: CASSQDPFPGGNIQYF. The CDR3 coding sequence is TGTGCCAGCAGCCAAGACCCATTTCCGGGGGGAAACATTCAGTACTTC. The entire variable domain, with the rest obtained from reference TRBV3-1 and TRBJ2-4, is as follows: DTAVSQTPKYLVTQMGNDKSIKCEQNLGHDTMYWYKQDSKKFLKIMFSYNNKELIINETVPNRFSPKSPDKAHLNLHINSLELGDSAVYFCASSQDPFPGGNIQYFGAGTRLSVL.

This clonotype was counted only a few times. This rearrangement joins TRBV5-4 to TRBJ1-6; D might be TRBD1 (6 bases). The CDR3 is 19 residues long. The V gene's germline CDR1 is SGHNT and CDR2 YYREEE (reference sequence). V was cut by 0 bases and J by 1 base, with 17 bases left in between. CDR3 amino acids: CASSLEMGGPGSYNSPLHF. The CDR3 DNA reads TGTGCCAGCAGCTTGGAGATGGGGGGCCCAGGGTCCTATAATTCACCCCTCCACTTT. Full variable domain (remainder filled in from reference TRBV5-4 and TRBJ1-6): ETGVTQSPTHLIKTRGQQVTLRCSSQSGHNTVSWYQQALGQGPQFIFQYYREEENGRGNFPPRFSGLQFPNYSSELNVNALELDDSALYLCASSLEMGGPGSYNSPLHFGNGTRLTVT.

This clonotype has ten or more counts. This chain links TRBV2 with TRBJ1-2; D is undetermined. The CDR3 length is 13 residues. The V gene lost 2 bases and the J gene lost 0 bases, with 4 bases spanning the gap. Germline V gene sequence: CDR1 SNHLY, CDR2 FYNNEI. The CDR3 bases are TGTGCCAGCAGTGAAACTTCTAACTATGGCTACACCTTC. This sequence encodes CASSETSNYGYTF.

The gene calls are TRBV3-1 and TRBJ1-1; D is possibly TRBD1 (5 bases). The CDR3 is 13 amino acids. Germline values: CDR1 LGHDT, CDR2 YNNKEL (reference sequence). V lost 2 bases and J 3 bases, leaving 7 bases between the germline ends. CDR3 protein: CASSQRGHTEAFF. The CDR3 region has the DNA TGTGCCAGCAGCCAAAGGGGCCACACTGAAGCTTTCTTT.

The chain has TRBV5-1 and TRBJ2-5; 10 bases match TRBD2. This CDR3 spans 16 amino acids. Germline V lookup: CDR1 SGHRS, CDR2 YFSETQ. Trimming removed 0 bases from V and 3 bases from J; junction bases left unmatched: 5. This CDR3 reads CASSLEASGGEETQYF. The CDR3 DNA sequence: TGCGCCAGCAGCTTGGAGGCTAGCGGGGGAGAAGAGACCCAGTACTTC.

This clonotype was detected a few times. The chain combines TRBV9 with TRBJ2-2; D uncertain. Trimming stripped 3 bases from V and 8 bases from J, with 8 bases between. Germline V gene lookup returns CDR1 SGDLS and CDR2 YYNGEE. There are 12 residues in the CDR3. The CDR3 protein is CASSGHGGELFF. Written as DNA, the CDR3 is TGTGCCAGCAGCGGGCATGGTGGGGAGCTGTTTTTT.

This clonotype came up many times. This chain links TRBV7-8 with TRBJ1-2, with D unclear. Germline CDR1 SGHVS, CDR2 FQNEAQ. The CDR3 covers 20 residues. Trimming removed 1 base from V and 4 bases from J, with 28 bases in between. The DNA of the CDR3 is TGTGCCAGCAGCTTAGTAGAGCACAGTTCACCAGTGGAGCCCGTCTATGGCTACACCTTC. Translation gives CASSLVEHSSPVEPVYGYTF.

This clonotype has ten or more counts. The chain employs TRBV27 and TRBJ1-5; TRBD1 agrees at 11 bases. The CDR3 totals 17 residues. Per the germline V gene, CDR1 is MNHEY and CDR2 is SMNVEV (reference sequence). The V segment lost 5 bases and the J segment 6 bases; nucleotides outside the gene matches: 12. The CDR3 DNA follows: TGTGCCAGCAGTGTAGCCGCCGGGACAGGGGGATTTCAGCCCCAGCATTTT. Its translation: CASSVAAGTGGFQPQHF.

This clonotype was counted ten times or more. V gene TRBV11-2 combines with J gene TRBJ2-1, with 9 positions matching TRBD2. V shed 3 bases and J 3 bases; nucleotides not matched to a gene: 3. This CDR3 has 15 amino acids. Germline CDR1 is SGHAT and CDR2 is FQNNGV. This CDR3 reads CASSFGLASYNEQFF. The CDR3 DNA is TGTGCCAGCAGCTTCGGACTAGCGAGCTACAATGAGCAGTTCTTC.

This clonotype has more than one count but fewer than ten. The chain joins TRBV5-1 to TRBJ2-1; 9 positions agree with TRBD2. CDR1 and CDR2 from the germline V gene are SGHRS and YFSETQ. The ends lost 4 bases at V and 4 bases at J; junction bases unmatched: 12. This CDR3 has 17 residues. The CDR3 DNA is TGCGCCAGCAGCCAAACCCCAATAGCGGGGGTTTACAATGAGCAGTTCTTC. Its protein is CASSQTPIAGVYNEQFF.

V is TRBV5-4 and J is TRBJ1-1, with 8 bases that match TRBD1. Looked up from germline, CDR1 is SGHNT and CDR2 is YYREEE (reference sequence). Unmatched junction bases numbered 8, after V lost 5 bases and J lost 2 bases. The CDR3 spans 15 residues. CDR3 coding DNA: TGTGCCAGCAGGGTGAAACAGGGGGTTAACACTGAAGCTTTCTTT. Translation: CASRVKQGVNTEAFF. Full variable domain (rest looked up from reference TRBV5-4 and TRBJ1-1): ETGVTQSPTHLIKTRGQQVTLRCSSQSGHNTVSWYQQALGQGPQFIFQYYREEENGRGNFPPRFSGLQFPNYSSELNVNALELDDSALYLCASRVKQGVNTEAFFGQGTRLTVV.

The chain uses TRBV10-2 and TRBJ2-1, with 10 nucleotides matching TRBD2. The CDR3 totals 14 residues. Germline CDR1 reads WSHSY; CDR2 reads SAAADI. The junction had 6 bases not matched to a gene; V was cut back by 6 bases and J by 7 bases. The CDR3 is CASRRLAGGNEQFF. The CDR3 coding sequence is TGCGCCAGCAGGAGACTAGCGGGCGGGAATGAGCAGTTCTTC.

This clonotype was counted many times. The CDR3 nucleotides are TGTGCCAGCAGCCCCCGGCCCGACAACTTAGGCGAGACCCAGTACTTC. This gives the protein CASSPRPDNLGETQYF. The V gene is TRBV11-2, the J gene TRBJ2-5, with D unresolved. CDR1 is SGHAT and CDR2 is FQNNGV in the germline V gene. The CDR3 has 16 residues. V lost 5 bases and J 5 bases, leaving 21 bases between the germline ends.

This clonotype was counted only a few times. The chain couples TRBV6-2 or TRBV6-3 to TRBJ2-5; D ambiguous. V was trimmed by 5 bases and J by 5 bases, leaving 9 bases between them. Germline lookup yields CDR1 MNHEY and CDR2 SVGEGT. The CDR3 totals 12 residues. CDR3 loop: CASSHAWETQYF. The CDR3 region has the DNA TGTGCCAGCAGTCATGCATGGGAGACCCAGTACTTC.

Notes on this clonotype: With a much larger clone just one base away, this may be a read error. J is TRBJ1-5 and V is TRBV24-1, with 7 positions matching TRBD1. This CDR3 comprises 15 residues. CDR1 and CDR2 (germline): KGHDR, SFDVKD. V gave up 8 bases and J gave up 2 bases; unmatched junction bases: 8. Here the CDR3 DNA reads TGTGCCACCACAGGCAGGGGGAGCGGCAATCAGCCCCAGCATTTT. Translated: CATTGRGSGNQPQHF.

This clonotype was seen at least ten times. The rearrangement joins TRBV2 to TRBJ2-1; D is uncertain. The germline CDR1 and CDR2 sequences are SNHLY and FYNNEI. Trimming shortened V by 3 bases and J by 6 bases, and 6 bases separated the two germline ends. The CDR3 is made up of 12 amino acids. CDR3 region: CASSEGINEQFF. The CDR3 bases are TGTGCCAGCAGTGAGGGTATCAATGAGCAGTTCTTC.

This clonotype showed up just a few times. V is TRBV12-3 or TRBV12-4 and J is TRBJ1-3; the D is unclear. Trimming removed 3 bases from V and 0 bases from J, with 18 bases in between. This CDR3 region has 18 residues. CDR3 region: CASSFSSPRAGSGNTIYF. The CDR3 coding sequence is TGTGCCAGCAGTTTTTCCTCCCCCCGAGCGGGCTCTGGAAACACCATATATTTT.

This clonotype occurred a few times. DNA for the CDR3: TGCGCCAGCAGTGAACGGTCATATGAAGCTTTCTTT. This gives the protein CASSERSYEAFF. V gene TRBV10-2 combines with J gene TRBJ1-1, with no clear D. CDR1 and CDR2 from the germline V gene are WSHSY and SAAADI. The CDR3 runs to 12 residues. Trimming left V 3 bases short and J 7 bases short, with 9 bases between.

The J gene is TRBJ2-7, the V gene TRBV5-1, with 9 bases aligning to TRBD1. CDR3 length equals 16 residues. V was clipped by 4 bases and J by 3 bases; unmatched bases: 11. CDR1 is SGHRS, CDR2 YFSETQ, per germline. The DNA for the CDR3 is TGCGCCAGCAGCCAAGTATACGGGACAGGGAGCTACGAGCAGTACTTC. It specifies CASSQVYGTGSYEQYF.